This T cell receptor beta chain was identified in a study of blood T cells in healthy people across ages. This CDR3 region has 15 residues. CDR1 is SGDLS, CDR2 YYNGEE, per germline. V lost 2 bases and J 0 bases, leaving 12 bases between the germline ends. This clonotype was found once. For the second PCR, which ran for roughly 7 to 11 cycles, a sample-barcoded 5' primer and a J-beta primer mix were used. TCRdb independently ran MiXCR on the 5' RACE reads; one entry per CDR3 protein. The table has around 900,000 distinct CDR3 sequences, under 35% seen once. This clonotype was obtained from a woman older than 75 in good health. Sequencing was carried out using blood. The V gene is TRBV9, the J gene TRBJ2-7; D may be TRBD2 (6 bases). The CDR3 DNA reads as TGTGCCAGCAGCGTGGGTATCGGGGGCTCCTACGAGCAGTACTTC. This translates into CASSVGIGGSYEQYF.